This T cell receptor beta chain was recovered during a study of OX40 agonist ivuxolimab in advanced cancers. In the study overall: The eligibility criteria allowed prior anti-PD-1, anti-PD-L1 or anti-CTLA-4 therapy, and under 50% had some.

About this clone itself: Its antigen is not identified.

TCRdb's copy holds only in-frame clones and misses some; the assay was immunoSEQ multiplex PCR. The sample includes tens of thousands of clones, 84% of them seen just once. Germline V gene lookup returns CDR1 MNHNS and CDR2 SASEGT. V was pared by 3 bases and J by 1 base, with 10 bases between. This CDR3 has 14 amino acids. Broader study findings: Antigen targets of the expanded peripheral T cells went undetermined. The CD4+ and CD8+ T cells in the blood had expanded clonally by week 6 at 0.1 to 3.0 mg/kg. CD4+ T cells averaged fewer expanded clones than CD8+ T cells.

The receptor was derived from an adult with an advanced solid tumor such as melanoma, head and neck, liver or kidney cancer. This specimen was CD4+ or CD8+ T cells sorted from blood, taken in a trial of the OX40 agonist ivuxolimab. The chain carries TRBV6-1 and TRBJ2-7, with unresolved D. CDR3 DNA: TGTGCCAGCAGTGACCGGATCCCTTCCTACGAGCAGTACTTC. Translation gives CASSDRIPSYEQYF.